This TCR beta chain was observed in a study of OX40 agonist ivuxolimab in advanced cancers. CDR1 and CDR2 (germline): SGHNT, YYREEE (reference sequence). The junction had 15 bases not matched to a gene; V was cut back by 0 bases and J by 4 bases. This CDR3 is 18 amino acids long. As concerns this clone: The antigen is not known.

Whole-study findings and limits: At 0.1 to 3.0 mg/kg and by week 6, CD4+ and CD8+ T cells in the blood had expanded clonally. Expanded clones belonging to CD8+ T cells outnumbered, on average, those of CD4+. Researchers did not determine the expanded peripheral T cells' antigen specificity. Among patients with partial responses at 0.1-3.0 mg/kg, clonal expansion was among the lowest.

The table came from immunoSEQ multiplex PCR; TCRdb's copy has only in-frame clones and leaves some out. Here the sample spans about 71,000 clones, around 94% being singletons. This receptor was obtained from an adult with an advanced solid tumor such as melanoma, head and neck, liver or kidney cancer. The sample here was CD4+ or CD8+ T cells sorted from blood, taken in a trial of the OX40 agonist ivuxolimab. The chain recombines TRBV5-4 with TRBJ1-2, with TRBD1 identical over 7 bases. This chain's CDR3 is CASSLETTGWSLFYGYTF. CDR3 DNA sequence: TGTGCCAGCAGCTTGGAAACGACAGGGTGGTCCCTATTCTATGGCTACACCTTC.